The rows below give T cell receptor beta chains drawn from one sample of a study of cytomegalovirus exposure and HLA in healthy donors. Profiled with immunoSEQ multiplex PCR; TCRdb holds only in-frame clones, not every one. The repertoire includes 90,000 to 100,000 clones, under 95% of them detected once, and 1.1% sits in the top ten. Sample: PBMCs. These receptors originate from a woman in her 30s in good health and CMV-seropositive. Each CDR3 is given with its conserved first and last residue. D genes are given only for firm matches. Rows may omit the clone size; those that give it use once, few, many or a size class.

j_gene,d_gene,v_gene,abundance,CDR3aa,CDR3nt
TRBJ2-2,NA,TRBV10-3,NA,CAISGGGPSNTGELFF,TGTGCCATCAGTGGAGGGGGACCCTCGAACACCGGGGAGCTGTTTTTT
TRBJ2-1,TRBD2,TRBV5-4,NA,CASSAARASGSSLLNEQFF,TGTGCCAGCAGCGCCGCCCGGGCTAGCGGGAGTTCTCTATTGAATGAGCAGTTCTTC
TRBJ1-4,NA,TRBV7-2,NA,CASSLAGAGEKLFF,TGTGCCAGCAGCTTAGCAGGGGCTGGAGAAAAACTGTTTTTT
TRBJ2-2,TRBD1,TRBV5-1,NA,CASSLTPQGAPGELFF,TGCGCCAGCAGCTTAACCCCCCAGGGGGCCCCCGGGGAGCTGTTTTTT
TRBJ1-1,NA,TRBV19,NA,CASSHTGVGAEAFF,TGTGCCAGTAGTCACACAGGCGTTGGGGCTGAAGCTTTCTTT
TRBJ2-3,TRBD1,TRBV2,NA,CASTSQGDSTDTQYF,TGTGCCAGCACCTCGCAGGGGGATAGCACAGATACGCAGTATTTT
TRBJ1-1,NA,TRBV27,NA,CASSLQGRTEAFF,TGTGCCAGCAGCCTACAGGGTAGGACTGAAGCTTTCTTT
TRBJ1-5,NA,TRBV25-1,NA,CASSETGLNQPQHF,TGTGCCAGCAGTGAAACAGGGCTCAATCAGCCCCAGCATTTT
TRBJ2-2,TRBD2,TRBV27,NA,CASSLRLAGLSGELFF,TGTGCCAGCAGTCTCAGACTAGCGGGCTTATCCGGGGAGCTGTTTTTT
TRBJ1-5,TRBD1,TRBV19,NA,CASSHRGRAIQPQHF,TGTGCCAGTAGTCATAGGGGGCGCGCCATTCAGCCCCAGCATTTT
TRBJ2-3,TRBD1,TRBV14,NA,CASSPDSGTAYTDTQYF,TGTGCCAGCAGCCCAGACTCCGGGACAGCATACACAGATACGCAGTATTTT
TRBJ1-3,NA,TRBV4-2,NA,CASSQEGTLSSGNTIYF,TGTGCCAGCAGCCAAGAAGGGACACTCAGCTCTGGAAACACCATATATTTT
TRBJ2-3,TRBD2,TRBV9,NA,CASSSRLAGGTDTQYF,TGTGCCAGCAGCTCCAGGCTAGCGGGAGGGACAGATACGCAGTATTTT
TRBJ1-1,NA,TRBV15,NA,CATSSTRFSPRPFF,TGTGCCACCAGCAGCACTAGATTTTCCCCTCGGCCTTTCTTT
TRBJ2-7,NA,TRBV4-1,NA,CASSQLDTGITYEQYF,TGCGCCAGCAGCCAATTGGACACAGGGATTACCTACGAGCAGTACTTC
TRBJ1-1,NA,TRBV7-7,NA,CASSFRTDTEAFF,TGTGCCAGCAGCTTCCGGACAGACACTGAAGCTTTCTTT
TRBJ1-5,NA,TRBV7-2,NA,CASSQGTHSYQPQHF,TGTGCCAGCAGCCAAGGGACACACTCTTATCAGCCCCAGCATTTT
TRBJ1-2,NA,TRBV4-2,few,CASSQDIWEQIFNYGYTF,TGTGCCAGCAGCCAAGATATTTGGGAGCAAATCTTTAACTATGGCTACACCTTC
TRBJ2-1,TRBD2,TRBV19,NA,CASSIRPSGSLINEQFF,TGTGCCAGTAGTATAAGGCCTAGCGGGAGTCTCATCAATGAGCAGTTCTTC
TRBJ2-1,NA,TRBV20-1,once,CSARDFEEQFF,TGCAGTGCTAGAGATTTCGAGGAGCAGTTCTTC
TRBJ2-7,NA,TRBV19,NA,CASSTSPSSYEQYF,TGTGCCAGCAGCACTAGCCCCTCTTCCTACGAGCAGTACTTC
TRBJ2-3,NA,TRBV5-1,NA,CASSLDSRTDTQYF,TGCGCCAGCAGCTTGGACTCCCGCACAGATACGCAGTATTTT
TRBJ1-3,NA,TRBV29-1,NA,CSVEGGQIGNTIYF,TGCAGCGTTGAGGGGGGTCAGATCGGAAACACCATATATTTT
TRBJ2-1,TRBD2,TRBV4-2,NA,CASSQKSSGLAGDNEQFF,TGTGCCAGCAGCCAAAAGTCATCTGGACTAGCGGGGGACAATGAGCAGTTCTTC
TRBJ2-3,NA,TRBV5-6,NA,CASSLSGVSTQYF,TGTGCCAGCAGCTTGTCGGGGGTTAGTACGCAGTATTTT
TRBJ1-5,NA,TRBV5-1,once,CASSFGTLDQPQHF,TGCGCCAGCAGCTTCGGGACACTTGATCAGCCCCAGCATTTT
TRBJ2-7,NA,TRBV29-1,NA,CSVDRESSYEQYF,TGCAGCGTTGATCGGGAGAGCTCCTACGAGCAGTACTTC
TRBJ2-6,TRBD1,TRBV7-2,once,CASSLGVGQGANVLTF,TGTGCCAGCAGCTTAGGGGTGGGACAGGGGGCCAACGTCCTGACTTTC
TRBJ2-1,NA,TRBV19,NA,CASSILLSSYNEQFF,TGTGCCAGTAGTATTCTTCTGAGCTCCTACAATGAGCAGTTCTTC
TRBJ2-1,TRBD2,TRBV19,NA,CASSKIQGAGRYNEQFF,TGTGCCAGTAGTAAAATCCAAGGAGCGGGACGTTACAATGAGCAGTTCTTC
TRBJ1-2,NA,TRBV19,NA,CASMSRASYGYTF,TGTGCCAGTATGAGCAGGGCGAGCTATGGCTACACCTTC
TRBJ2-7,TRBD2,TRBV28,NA,CATAGRGNEQYF,TGTGCCACCGCAGGGAGGGGTAACGAGCAGTACTTC
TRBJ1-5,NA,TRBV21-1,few,CASSMPGTGENQPQHF,TGTGCCAGCAGCATGCCCGGGACAGGGGAGAATCAGCCCCAGCATTTT
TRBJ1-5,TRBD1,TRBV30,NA,CAWSVKGGGQPQHF,TGTGCCTGGAGTGTTAAAGGGGGCGGACAGCCCCAGCATTTT
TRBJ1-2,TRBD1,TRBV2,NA,CASNPYPGQGRNYGYTF,TGTGCCAGCAACCCATATCCGGGACAGGGGAGAAACTATGGCTACACCTTC
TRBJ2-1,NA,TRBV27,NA,CASSPQPGLPYNEQFF,TGTGCCAGCAGTCCGCAACCTGGACTACCGTACAATGAGCAGTTCTTC
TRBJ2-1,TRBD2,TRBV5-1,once,CARPYEHSGSSYNEQFF,TGCGCCAGGCCGTACGAACATAGCGGGAGCTCCTACAATGAGCAGTTCTTC
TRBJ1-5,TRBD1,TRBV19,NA,CASSFDRGNQPQHF,TGTGCCAGTAGTTTTGACAGGGGGAATCAGCCCCAGCATTTT
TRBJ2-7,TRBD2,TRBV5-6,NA,CASSSLAGLPEQYF,TGTGCCAGCAGCTCACTAGCGGGACTACCCGAGCAGTACTTC
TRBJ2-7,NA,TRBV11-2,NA,CASSLDRYLTGEQYF,TGTGCCAGCAGCTTAGATCGCTACCTAACGGGGGAGCAGTACTTC